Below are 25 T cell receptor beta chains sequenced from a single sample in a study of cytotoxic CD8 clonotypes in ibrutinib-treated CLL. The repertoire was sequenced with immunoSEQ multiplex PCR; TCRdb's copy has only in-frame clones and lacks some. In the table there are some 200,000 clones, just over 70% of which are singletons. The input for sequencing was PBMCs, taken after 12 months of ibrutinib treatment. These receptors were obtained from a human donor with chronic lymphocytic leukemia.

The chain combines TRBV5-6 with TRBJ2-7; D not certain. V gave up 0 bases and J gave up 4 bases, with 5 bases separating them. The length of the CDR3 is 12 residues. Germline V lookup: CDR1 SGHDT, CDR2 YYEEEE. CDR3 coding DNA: TGTGCCAGCAGCTTGGAACAGTACGAGCAGTACTTC. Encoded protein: CASSLEQYEQYF.

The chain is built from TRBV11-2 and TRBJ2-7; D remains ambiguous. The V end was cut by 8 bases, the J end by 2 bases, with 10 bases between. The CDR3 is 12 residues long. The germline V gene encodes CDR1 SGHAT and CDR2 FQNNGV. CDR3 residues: CASEVLPYEQYF. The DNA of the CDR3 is TGTGCCAGCGAAGTTCTTCCCTACGAGCAGTACTTC.

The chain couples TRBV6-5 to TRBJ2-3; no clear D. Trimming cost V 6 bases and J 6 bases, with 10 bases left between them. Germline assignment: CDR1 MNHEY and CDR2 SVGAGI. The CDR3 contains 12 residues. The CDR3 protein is CASSSVRDTQYF. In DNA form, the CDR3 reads TGTGCCAGCAGCTCCGTTAGGGATACGCAGTATTTT.

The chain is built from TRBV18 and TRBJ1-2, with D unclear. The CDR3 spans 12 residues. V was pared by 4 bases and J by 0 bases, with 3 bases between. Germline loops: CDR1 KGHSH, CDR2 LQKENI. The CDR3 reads CASSLSNYGYTF. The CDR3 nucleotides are TGTGCCAGCTCACTATCTAACTATGGCTACACCTTC.

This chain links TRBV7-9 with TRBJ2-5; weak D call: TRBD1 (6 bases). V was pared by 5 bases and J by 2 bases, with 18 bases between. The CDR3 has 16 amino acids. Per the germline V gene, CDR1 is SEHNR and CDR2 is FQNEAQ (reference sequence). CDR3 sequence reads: CASSHYRAGWQETQYF. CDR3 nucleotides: TGTGCCAGCAGCCATTACAGGGCTGGGTGGCAAGAGACCCAGTACTTC.

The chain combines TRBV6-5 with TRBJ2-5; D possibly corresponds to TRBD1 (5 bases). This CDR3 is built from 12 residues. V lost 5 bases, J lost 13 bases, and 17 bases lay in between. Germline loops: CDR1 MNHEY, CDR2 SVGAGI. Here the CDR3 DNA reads TGTGCCAGCAGTATCGGATGGACATCTCTGTACTTC. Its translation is CASSIGWTSLYF.

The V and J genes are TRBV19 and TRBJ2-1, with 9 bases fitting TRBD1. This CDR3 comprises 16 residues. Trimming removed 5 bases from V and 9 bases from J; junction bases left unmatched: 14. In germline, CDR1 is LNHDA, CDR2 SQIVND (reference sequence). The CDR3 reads CASSYSGTGKVGEQFF. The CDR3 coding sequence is TGTGCCAGTAGTTATTCCGGGACAGGGAAGGTTGGTGAGCAGTTCTTC.

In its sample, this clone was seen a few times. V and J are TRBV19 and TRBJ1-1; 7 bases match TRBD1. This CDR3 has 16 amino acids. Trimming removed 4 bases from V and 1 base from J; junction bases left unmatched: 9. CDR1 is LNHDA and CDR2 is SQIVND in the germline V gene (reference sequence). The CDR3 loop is CASSTRQGAGNTEAFF. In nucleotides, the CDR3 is TGTGCCAGTAGTACACGACAGGGCGCGGGGAACACTGAAGCTTTCTTT.

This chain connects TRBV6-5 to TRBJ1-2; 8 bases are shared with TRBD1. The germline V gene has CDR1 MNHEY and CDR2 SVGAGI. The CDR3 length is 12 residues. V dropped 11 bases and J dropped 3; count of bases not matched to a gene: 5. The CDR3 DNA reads TGTGCCGTGTCAGGGGGCCACTATGGCTACACCTTC. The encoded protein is CAVSGGHYGYTF.

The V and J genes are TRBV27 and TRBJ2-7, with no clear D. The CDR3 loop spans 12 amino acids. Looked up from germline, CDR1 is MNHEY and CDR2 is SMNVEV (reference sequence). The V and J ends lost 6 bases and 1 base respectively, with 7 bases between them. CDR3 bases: TGTGCCAGCAGCCTACCGTCCTACGAGCAGTACTTC. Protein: CASSLPSYEQYF.

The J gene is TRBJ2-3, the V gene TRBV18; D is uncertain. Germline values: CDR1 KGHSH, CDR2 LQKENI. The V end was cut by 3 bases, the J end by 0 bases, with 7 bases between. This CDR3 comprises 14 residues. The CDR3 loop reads CASSPTSSTDTQYF. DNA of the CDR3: TGTGCCAGCTCACCGACGAGTAGCACAGATACGCAGTATTTT. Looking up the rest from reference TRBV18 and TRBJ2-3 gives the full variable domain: NAGVMQNPRHLVRRRGQEARLRCSPMKGHSHVYWYRQLPEEGLKFMVYLQKENIIDESGMPKERFSAEFPKEGPSILRIQQVVRGDSAAYFCASSPTSSTDTQYFGPGTRLTVL.

The CDR3 protein is CASSVAGASGNTIYF. DNA for the CDR3: TGTGCCAGCAGCGTGGCGGGTGCCTCTGGAAACACCATATATTTT. The rearrangement uses TRBV7-9 and TRBJ1-3; D is unclear. There are 15 residues in the CDR3. Germline CDR1 SEHNR, CDR2 FQNEAQ (reference sequence). V was pared by 5 bases and J by 0 bases, with 11 bases between.

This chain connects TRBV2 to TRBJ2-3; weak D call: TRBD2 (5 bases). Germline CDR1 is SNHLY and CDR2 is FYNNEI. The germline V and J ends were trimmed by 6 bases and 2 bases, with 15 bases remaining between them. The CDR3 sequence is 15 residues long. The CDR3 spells CASSTFSVATDTQYF. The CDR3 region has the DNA TGTGCCAGCAGCACCTTTAGCGTGGCCACAGATACGCAGTATTTT.

CDR3 sequence reads: CASSLVAPYNEQFF. The CDR3 nucleotides are TGCGCCAGCAGCTTGGTGGCCCCCTACAATGAGCAGTTCTTC. V usage is TRBV5-1 and J usage is TRBJ2-1; D is unclear. This CDR3 comprises 14 residues. Trimming took off 0 bases at V and 2 bases at J, with 6 bases between the two ends. CDR1 is SGHRS, CDR2 YFSETQ, per germline.

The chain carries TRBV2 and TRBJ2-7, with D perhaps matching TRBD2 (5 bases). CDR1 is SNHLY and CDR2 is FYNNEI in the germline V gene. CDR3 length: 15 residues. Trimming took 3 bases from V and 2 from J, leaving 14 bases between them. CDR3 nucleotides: TGTGCCAGCAGTGAGGACTCTGCCGGGGCCTACGAGCAGTACTTC. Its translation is CASSEDSAGAYEQYF.

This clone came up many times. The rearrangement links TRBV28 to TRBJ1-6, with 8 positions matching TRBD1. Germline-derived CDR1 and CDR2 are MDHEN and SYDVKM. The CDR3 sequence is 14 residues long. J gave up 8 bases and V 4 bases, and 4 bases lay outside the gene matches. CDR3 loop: CASSSHRGDSPLHF. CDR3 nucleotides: TGTGCCAGCAGTTCCCACAGGGGGGATTCACCCCTCCACTTT.

CDR3 amino acids: CASSLRTGGWETQYF. The DNA for the CDR3 is TGTGCCAGCAGTTTACGGACAGGGGGCTGGGAGACCCAGTACTTC. J is TRBJ2-5 and V is TRBV27, with 11 nucleotides matching TRBD1. The V gene end was trimmed by 2 bases and the J gene end by 5 bases; junction bases not matched to a gene: 4. The CDR3 spans 15 residues. The V gene's germline CDR1 is MNHEY and CDR2 SMNVEV (reference sequence).

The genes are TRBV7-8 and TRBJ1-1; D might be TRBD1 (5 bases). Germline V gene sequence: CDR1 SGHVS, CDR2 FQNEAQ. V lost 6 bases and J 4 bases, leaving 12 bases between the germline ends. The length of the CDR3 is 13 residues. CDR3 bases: TGTGCCAGCAGTCCTCAGGGCGGCACTGAAGCTTTCTTT. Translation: CASSPQGGTEAFF.

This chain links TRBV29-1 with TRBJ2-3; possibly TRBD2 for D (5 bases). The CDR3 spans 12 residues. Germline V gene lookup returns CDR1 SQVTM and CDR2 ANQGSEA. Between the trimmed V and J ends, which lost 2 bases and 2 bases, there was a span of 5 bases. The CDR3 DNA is TGCAGCGTTGAACGGGACACAGATACGCAGTATTTT. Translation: CSVERDTDTQYF.

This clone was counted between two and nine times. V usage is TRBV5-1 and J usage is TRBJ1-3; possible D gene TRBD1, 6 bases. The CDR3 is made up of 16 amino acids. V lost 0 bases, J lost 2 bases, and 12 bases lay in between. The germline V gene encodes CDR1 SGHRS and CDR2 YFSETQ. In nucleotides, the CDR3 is TGCGCCAGCAGCTTGGGGGCGTCAGGGGCTGGAAACACCATATATTTT. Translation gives CASSLGASGAGNTIYF.

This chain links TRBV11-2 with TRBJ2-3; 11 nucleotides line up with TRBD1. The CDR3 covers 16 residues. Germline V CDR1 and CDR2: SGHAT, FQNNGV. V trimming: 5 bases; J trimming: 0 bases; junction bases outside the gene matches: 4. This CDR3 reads CASSPGQGVSTDTQYF. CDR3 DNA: TGTGCCAGCAGCCCGGGACAGGGGGTGAGCACAGATACGCAGTATTTT.

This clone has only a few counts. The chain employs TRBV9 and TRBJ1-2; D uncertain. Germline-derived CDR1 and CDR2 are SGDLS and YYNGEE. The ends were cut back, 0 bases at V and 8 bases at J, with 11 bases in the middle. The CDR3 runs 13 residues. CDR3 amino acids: CASSVAGKGGYTF. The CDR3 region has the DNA TGTGCCAGCAGCGTAGCCGGGAAAGGGGGCTACACCTTC. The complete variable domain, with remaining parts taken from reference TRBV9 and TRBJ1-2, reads DSGVTQTPKHLITATGQRVTLRCSPRSGDLSVYWYQQSLDQGLQFLIQYYNGEERAKGNILERFSAQQFPDLHSELNLSSLELGDSALYFCASSVAGKGGYTFGSGTRLTVV.

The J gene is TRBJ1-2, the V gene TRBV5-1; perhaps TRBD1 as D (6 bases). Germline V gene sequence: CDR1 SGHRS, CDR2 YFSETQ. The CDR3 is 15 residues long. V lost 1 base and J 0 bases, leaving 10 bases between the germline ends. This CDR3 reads CASSLQQGTNYGYTF. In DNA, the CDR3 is TGCGCCAGCAGCTTGCAACAGGGAACTAACTATGGCTACACCTTC.

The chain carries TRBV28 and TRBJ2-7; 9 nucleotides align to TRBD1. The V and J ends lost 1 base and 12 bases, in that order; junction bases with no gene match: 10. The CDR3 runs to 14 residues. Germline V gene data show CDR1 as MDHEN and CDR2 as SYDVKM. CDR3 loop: CASSLSGTGRVSYF. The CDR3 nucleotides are TGTGCCAGCAGTTTATCCGGGACAGGGAGGGTCTCGTACTTC.

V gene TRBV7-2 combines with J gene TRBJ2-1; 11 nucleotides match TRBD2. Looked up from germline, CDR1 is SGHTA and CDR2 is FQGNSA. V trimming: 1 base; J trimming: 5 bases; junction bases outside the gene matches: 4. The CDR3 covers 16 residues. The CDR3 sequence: CASSLEAGLADNEQFF. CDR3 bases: TGTGCCAGCAGCTTAGAAGCGGGACTAGCGGACAATGAGCAGTTCTTC.